Following are 2 T cell receptor beta chains from one sample sequenced in a study of blood T cell repertoires in COVID-19. Assay used: immunoSEQ multiplex PCR; TCRdb lists only in-frame clones, some missing. The sample lists about 140,000 clones, roughly 76% seen once, with about an eighth in the top ten. Sequencing used peripheral blood. These receptor sequences come from a man at least 80 years old with acute or convalescent COVID-19.

This rearrangement joins TRBV4-2 to TRBJ2-3; TRBD2 matches 8 bases. The length of the CDR3 is 16 residues. The ends lost 4 bases at V and 2 bases at J; junction bases unmatched: 8. Looked up from germline, CDR1 is LGHNA and CDR2 is YNFKEQ. The CDR3 region is CASSPRWRGDTDTQYF. The DNA for the CDR3 is TGTGCCAGCAGCCCTAGGTGGCGGGGGGACACAGATACGCAGTATTTT.

The chain employs TRBV15 and TRBJ1-4, with 11 nucleotides matching TRBD1. V trimming: 1 base; J trimming: 8 bases; junction bases outside the gene matches: 6. CDR1 and CDR2 from the germline V gene are LNHNV and YYDKDF (reference sequence). The CDR3 runs 16 residues. The CDR3 bases are TGTGCCACCAGCAGAGGAAAGGGACAGGGGGGGGAAAAACTGTTTTTT. It is translated as CATSRGKGQGGEKLFF.